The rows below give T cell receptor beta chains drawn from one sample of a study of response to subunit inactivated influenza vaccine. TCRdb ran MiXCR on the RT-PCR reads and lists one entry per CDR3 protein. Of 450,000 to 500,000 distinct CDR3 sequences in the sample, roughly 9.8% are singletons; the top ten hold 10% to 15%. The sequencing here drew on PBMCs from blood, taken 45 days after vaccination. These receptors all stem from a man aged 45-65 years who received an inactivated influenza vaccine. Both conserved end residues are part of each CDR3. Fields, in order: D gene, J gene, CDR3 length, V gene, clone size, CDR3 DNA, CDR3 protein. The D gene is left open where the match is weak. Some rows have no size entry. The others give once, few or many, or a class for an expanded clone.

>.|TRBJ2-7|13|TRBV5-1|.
TGCGCCAGCAGCTTGAAGTCAGTCTACGAGCAGTACTTC
CASSLKSVYEQYF
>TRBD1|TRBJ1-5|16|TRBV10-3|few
TGTGCCATCAGTGAGAATCTGGACAGGGGGAATCAGCCCCAGCATTTT
CAISENLDRGNQPQHF
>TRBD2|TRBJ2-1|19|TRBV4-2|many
TGTGCCAGCAGCCAAGTGTCTTCGGCTAGCGGGAGTTTTAACAATGAGCAGTTCTTC
CASSQVSSASGSFNNEQFF
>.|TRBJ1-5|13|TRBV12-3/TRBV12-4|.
TGTGCCAGCAGTCCGTCCTCAGGTTCGGGGGAACATTTT
CASSPSSGSGEHF
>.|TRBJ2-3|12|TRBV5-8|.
TGTGCCAGCAGCTTGGTCAGTCTCCCGCAGTATTTT
CASSLVSLPQYF
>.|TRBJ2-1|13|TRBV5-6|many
TGTGCCAGCAGTCCACAGGTGAGCCATGAGCAGTTCTTC
CASSPQVSHEQFF
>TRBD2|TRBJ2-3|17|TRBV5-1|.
TGCGCCAGCAGCCTCGGTAGTGCGGGGGGGTATGAAGATACGCAGTATTTT
CASSLGSAGGYEDTQYF
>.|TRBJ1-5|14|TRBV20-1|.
TGCAGTGCTAAACTAGGGGGGGGCAATCAGCCCCAGCATTTT
CSAKLGGGNQPQHF
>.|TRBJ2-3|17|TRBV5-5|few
TGTGCCAGCAGCTTGGTCGGCTTGTGGGAAAGCACAGATACGCAGTATTTT
CASSLVGLWESTDTQYF
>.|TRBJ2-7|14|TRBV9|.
TGTGCCAGCAGCGTAGAAGGGCTCACCTACGAGCAGTACTTC
CASSVEGLTYEQYF
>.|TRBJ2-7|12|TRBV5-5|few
TGTGCCAGCAGCCCCCCGGGGTCCGAGCAGTACTTC
CASSPPGSEQYF
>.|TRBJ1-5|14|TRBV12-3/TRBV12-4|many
TGTGCCAGCAGTTTAGAAGGGATCAATCAGCCCCAGCATTTT
CASSLEGINQPQHF
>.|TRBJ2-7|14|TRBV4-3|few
TGCGCCAGCAGCGGACAGACAGGAGCCTACGAGCAGTACTTC
CASSGQTGAYEQYF
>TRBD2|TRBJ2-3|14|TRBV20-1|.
TGCAGTGGCCGTGGCGGAGCGGGAGGAGGTACGCAGTATTTT
CSGRGGAGGGTQYF
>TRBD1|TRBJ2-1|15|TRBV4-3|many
TGTGCCAGCAGCCAAGGACAGGGCTCCTACAATGAGCAGTTCTTC
CASSQGQGSYNEQFF
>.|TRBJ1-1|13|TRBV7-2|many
TGTGCCAGCAGCTATACAAGAACAGCTGAAGCTTTCTTT
CASSYTRTAEAFF
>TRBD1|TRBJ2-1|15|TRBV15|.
TGTGCCACCAGCAGCGGGGACAGGGGGCTGGATGAGCAGTTCTTC
CATSSGDRGLDEQFF
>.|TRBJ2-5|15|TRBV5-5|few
TGTGCCAGCACCCTCCTTGCGGGCTACCAAGAGACCCAGTACTTC
CASTLLAGYQETQYF
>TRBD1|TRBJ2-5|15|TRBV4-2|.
TGTGCCAGCAGCCAAGACGGCAGGGGGCAAGAGACCCAGTACTTC
CASSQDGRGQETQYF
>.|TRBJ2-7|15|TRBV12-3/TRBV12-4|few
TGTGCCAGCAGTTTCCGGCCCGGGGAGGACTACGAGCAGTACTTC
CASSFRPGEDYEQYF
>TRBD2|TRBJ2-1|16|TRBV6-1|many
TGTGCCAGCAGAATTTCGGGGGGGAGCTCCTACAATGAGCAGTTCTTC
CASRISGGSSYNEQFF
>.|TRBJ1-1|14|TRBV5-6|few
TGTGCCAGCAGCTCGAGGGGGATTGGCACTGAAGCTTTCTTT
CASSSRGIGTEAFF
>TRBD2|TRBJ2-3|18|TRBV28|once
TGTGCCAGCAGTCCCGGACTAGCGGGATCCCCCTTTAGTGGTACGCAGTATTTT
CASSPGLAGSPFSGTQYF
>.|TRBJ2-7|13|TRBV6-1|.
TGTGCCACCAAGAGCGGACCGGACTACGAGCAGTACTTC
CATKSGPDYEQYF